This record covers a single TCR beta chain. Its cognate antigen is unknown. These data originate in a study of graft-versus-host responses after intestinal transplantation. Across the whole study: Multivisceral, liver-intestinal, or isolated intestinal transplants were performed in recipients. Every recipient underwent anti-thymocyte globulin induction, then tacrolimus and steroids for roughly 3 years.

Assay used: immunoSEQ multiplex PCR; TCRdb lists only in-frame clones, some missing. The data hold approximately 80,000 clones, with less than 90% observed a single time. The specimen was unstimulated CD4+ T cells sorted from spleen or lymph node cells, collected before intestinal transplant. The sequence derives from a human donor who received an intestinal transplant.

CDR3 in amino acids: CASSTQTGAGNTIYF. For the CDR3, the DNA is TGTGCCAGTAGTACCCAGACAGGGGCTGGAAACACCATATATTTT. The chain combines TRBV19 with TRBJ1-3, with 8 bases matching TRBD1. This CDR3 has 15 residues. Germline V lookup: CDR1 LNHDA, CDR2 SQIVND (reference sequence). V was clipped by 4 bases and J by 2 bases; unmatched bases: 4.